Following are 25 T cell receptor beta chains from one sample sequenced in a study of T cells in Graves' hyperthyroidism and ophthalmopathy. Amplified TCR beta CDR3 regions derived from RNA transcripts. HTBI primers were used for first-round RT-PCR of the TCR CDR3. TCRdb itself ran the multiplex PCR reads through MiXCR, one entry per CDR3 protein. The table records some 500,000 distinct CDR3 sequences, around 14% of them present only once. The source material was blood. These receptors came from a woman in her late teens or twenties with Graves' hyperthyroidism.

The chain combines TRBV4-1 with TRBJ2-5; 7 positions match TRBD1. CDR3 length equals 14 residues. Germline values: CDR1 MGHRA, CDR2 YSYEKL. Germline trimming cut 5 bases from V and 4 bases from J; bases unmatched to any gene: 7. The CDR3 DNA sequence: TGCGCCAGCAGCGTAACCGAGGGGGCAGAGACCCAGTACTTC. This codes for CASSVTEGAETQYF.

This clonotype was observed many times. DNA for the CDR3: TGTGCCAGCAGTGAAGGGAGGGCTAGCGGGAGGGGGAATGAGCAGTTCTTC. It codes for CASSEGRASGRGNEQFF. The J gene is TRBJ2-1, the V gene TRBV6-1; 12 bases map to TRBD2. Germline CDR1 is MNHNS and CDR2 is SASEGT. V dropped 1 base and J dropped 7; count of bases not matched to a gene: 8. The length of the CDR3 is 17 residues.

At least ten counts were recorded for this clonotype. V and J are TRBV19 and TRBJ2-1; D may be TRBD1 (5 bases). The CDR3 totals 13 residues. V dropped 6 bases and J dropped 9 bases, with 15 bases sitting between them. Germline loops: CDR1 LNHDA, CDR2 SQIVND (reference sequence). CDR3 nucleotides: TGTGCCAGTAGAATGGGCGGAAGGGGTGAGCAGTTCTTC. Amino acid sequence: CASRMGGRGEQFF. The whole variable domain, remainder taken from reference TRBV19 and TRBJ2-1, is DGGITQSPKYLFRKEGQNVTLSCEQNLNHDAMYWYRQDPGQGLRLIYYSQIVNDFQKGDIAEGYSVSREKKESFPLTVTSAQKNPTAFYLCASRMGGRGEQFFGPGTRLTVL.

This chain joins TRBV11-2 and TRBJ2-3; 16 bases match TRBD2. The germline CDR1 and CDR2 sequences are SGHAT and FQNNGV. V shed 4 bases, J shed 5 bases, and the junction held 12 bases outside the gene matches. This CDR3 has 19 amino acids. CDR3 loop: CASSSRMGLAGGRLDTQYF. CDR3 nucleotides: TGTGCCAGCAGCTCCCGGATGGGACTAGCGGGAGGGCGGCTAGATACGCAGTATTTT.

This clonotype was recorded a few times. The chain joins TRBV11-2 to TRBJ2-7; D unresolved. The CDR3 sequence is 14 residues long. Germline loops: CDR1 SGHAT, CDR2 FQNNGV. V shed 2 bases and J shed 2 bases, with 10 bases lying between them. As DNA, the CDR3 is TGTGCCAGCAGCTTATCGGCCCGAACCTACGAGCAGTACTTC. Encoded protein: CASSLSARTYEQYF.

This clonotype occurred many times. The rearrangement joins TRBV28 to TRBJ2-1, with D possibly being TRBD1 or TRBD2 (5 bases each). Trimming left V 3 bases short and J 8 bases short, with 14 bases between. CDR1 MDHEN and CDR2 SYDVKM come from the germline V gene. The CDR3 consists of 14 residues. The CDR3 bases are TGTGCCAGCAGTTTTATTCGGGAAGGGGATGAGCAGTTCTTC. Translated: CASSFIREGDEQFF.

This clonotype was picked up many times. The CDR3 here is CASSQVSYQETQYF. The CDR3, as DNA: TGCGCCAGCAGCCAAGTTTCCTACCAAGAGACCCAGTACTTC. The chain is built from TRBV4-1 and TRBJ2-5; D is unclear. Trimming took 1 base from V and 0 from J, leaving 6 bases between them. The germline V gene encodes CDR1 MGHRA and CDR2 YSYEKL. There are 14 residues in the CDR3.

There are many counts of this clonotype. The chain combines TRBV30 with TRBJ2-1, with 13 positions matching TRBD2. After removal of 3 bases from V and 7 bases from J, the junction contained 3 bases not matched to a gene. The CDR3 sequence is 14 residues long. Looked up from germline, CDR1 is GTSNPN and CDR2 is SVGIG (reference sequence). CDR3 region: CAWSRLAGGNEQFF. The CDR3 DNA is TGTGCCTGGAGCCGACTAGCGGGAGGAAATGAGCAGTTCTTC. Full variable domain (outside the CDR3, taken from reference TRBV30 and TRBJ2-1): SQTIHQWPATLVQPVGSPLSLECTVEGTSNPNLYWYRQAAGRGLQLLFYSVGIGQISSEVPQNLSASRPQDRQFILSSKKLLLSDSGFYLCAWSRLAGGNEQFFGPGTRLTVL.

Ten or more counts support this clonotype. This rearrangement joins TRBV20-1 to TRBJ1-1; 10 bases align to TRBD1. The CDR3 extends over 14 amino acids. Unmatched junction bases numbered 5, after V lost 1 base and J lost 6 bases. Germline values: CDR1 DFQATT, CDR2 SNEGSKA (reference sequence). CDR3 protein: CSARVDRGLAEAFF. In DNA form, the CDR3 reads TGCAGTGCTAGAGTCGACAGGGGGCTTGCTGAAGCTTTCTTT.

This clonotype appeared a few times. The V gene is TRBV12-3 or TRBV12-4, the J gene TRBJ2-3; D unresolved. V was cut by 2 bases and J by 7 bases, with 7 bases left in between. This CDR3 has 12 residues. The CDR3 protein is CASSLIQNTQYF. The CDR3 DNA reads as TGTGCCAGCAGTTTAATCCAGAATACGCAGTATTTT.

This clonotype has at least ten counts. V usage is TRBV27 and J usage is TRBJ2-1; TRBD2 agrees at 7 bases. Germline-derived CDR1 and CDR2 are MNHEY and SMNVEV (reference sequence). V trimming: 1 base; J trimming: 5 bases; junction bases outside the gene matches: 5. The CDR3 loop spans 15 amino acids. The CDR3 sequence: CASSLFSGLNNEQFF. As DNA, the CDR3 is TGTGCCAGCAGTTTATTCTCGGGACTAAACAATGAGCAGTTCTTC.

On this clonotype: One junction end disagrees with the germline gene, perhaps due to a read error. The V call is TRBV9, the J call TRBJ2-5; 9 bases fit TRBD2. The germline V gene has CDR1 SGDLS and CDR2 YYNGEE. The CDR3 has 14 amino acids. The CDR3 protein is CASSVAVAGETQHF. CDR3 bases: TGTGCCAGCAGCGTAGCTGTAGCGGGAGAGACTCAGCACTTC. The full variable domain, rest sourced from reference TRBV9 and TRBJ2-5, is DSGVTQTPKHLITATGQRVTLRCSPRSGDLSVYWYQQSLDQGLQFLIQYYNGEERAKGNILERFSAQQFPDLHSELNLSSLELGDSALYFCASSVAVAGETQHFGPGTRLLVL.

As for this clonotype: Mismatch with germline at one junction end may stem from a read error. The J gene is TRBJ2-1, the V gene TRBV14, with TRBD2 identical over 8 bases. The CDR3 is 16 amino acids. Germline values: CDR1 SGHDN, CDR2 FVKESK. CDR3 nucleotide sequence: TGTGCCAGCAGCCAAGTGACGGGAGGGGACTACAATGAGCAGCTCTTC. Its translation is CASSQVTGGDYNEQLF.

This clonotype was seen repeatedly, ten times or more. The chain carries TRBV11-2 and TRBJ2-2; D uncertain. Germline loops: CDR1 SGHAT, CDR2 FQNNGV. There are 14 residues in the CDR3. V lost 4 bases and J lost 6, with 12 bases in between. The CDR3: CASSSSGRAGELFF. CDR3 sequence (DNA): TGTGCCAGCAGCTCCTCCGGACGGGCCGGGGAGCTGTTTTTT.

This clonotype was seen more than once but under ten times. The genes are TRBV13 and TRBJ1-4, with D unresolved. The CDR3 extends over 11 amino acids. Per the germline V gene, CDR1 is PRHDT and CDR2 is FYEKMQ (reference sequence). V was clipped by 8 bases and J by 3 bases, with 4 bases between them. The CDR3 reads CASGANEKLFF. The CDR3 nucleotides are TGTGCCAGCGGCGCTAATGAAAAACTGTTTTTT.

This clonotype was seen many times. The chain is built from TRBV3-1 and TRBJ1-2; maybe TRBD1 (5 bases). Trimming stripped 1 base from V and 8 bases from J, with 17 bases between. Germline V gene sequence: CDR1 LGHDT, CDR2 YNNKEL (reference sequence). This CDR3 region has 15 residues. The CDR3 sequence: CASSQAVSGIRGYTF. Written as DNA, the CDR3 is TGTGCCAGCAGCCAAGCAGTTTCAGGGATCCGCGGCTACACCTTC.

This clonotype was found many times. J is TRBJ2-1 and V is TRBV14, with D possibly called TRBD1 or TRBD2 (7 bases each). The CDR3 runs 14 residues. Germline CDR1 and CDR2: SGHDN and FVKESK. Between the trimmed V and J ends, which lost 4 bases and 11 bases, there was a span of 18 bases. Written as DNA, the CDR3 is TGTGCCAGCAGCCGTCCCCGACAGGGAGGGAAGCAGTTCTTC. It translates to CASSRPRQGGKQFF.

With respect to this clonotype: This may be a read error: a much more frequent sequence differs by one nucleotide. The rearrangement uses TRBV12-3 or TRBV12-4 and TRBJ1-6, with a possible D match to TRBD1 (6 bases). This CDR3 has 14 residues. Trimming removed 6 bases from V and 4 bases from J, with 10 bases in between. The CDR3 loop is CASSSGQYNSPLHF. The CDR3 DNA reads TGTGCCAGCAGCAGTGGACAGTATAATTCACCCCTCCACTTT.

In this sample, this clonotype turned up many times. The chain couples TRBV2 to TRBJ1-2; 10 bases align to TRBD1. Unmatched junction bases numbered 3, after V lost 0 bases and J lost 8 bases. CDR1 SNHLY and CDR2 FYNNEI come from the germline V gene. The CDR3 length is 14 residues. The DNA of the CDR3 is TGTGCCAGCAGTGAAGCTGGGACAGGGGACGGCTACACCTTC. This sequence encodes CASSEAGTGDGYTF. Supplemented by reference TRBV2 and TRBJ1-2, the full variable domain reads EPEVTQTPSHQVTQMGQEVILRCVPISNHLYFYWYRQILGQKVEFLVSFYNNEISEKSEIFDDQFSVERPDGSNFTLKIRSTKLEDSAMYFCASSEAGTGDGYTFGSGTRLTVV.

This clonotype was picked up many times. This chain joins TRBV29-1 and TRBJ1-2; D might be TRBD1 (5 bases). CDR3 length equals 12 residues. In germline, CDR1 is SQVTM, CDR2 ANQGSEA. The ends were cut back, 3 bases at V and 6 bases at J, with 11 bases in the middle. The CDR3 loop reads CSVDTFRDGYTF. The DNA for the CDR3 is TGCAGCGTTGATACCTTCAGGGATGGCTACACCTTC. Full variable domain (outside the CDR3, taken from reference TRBV29-1 and TRBJ1-2): SAVISQKPSRDICQRGTSLTIQCQVDSQVTMMFWYRQQPGQSLTLIATANQGSEATYESGFVIDKFPISRPNLTFSTLTVSNMSPEDSSIYLCSVDTFRDGYTFGSGTRLTVV.

Ten or more counts support this clonotype. The chain recombines TRBV20-1 with TRBJ2-1, with a tentative D call TRBD2 (5 bases). V dropped 5 bases and J dropped 13 bases, with 33 bases sitting between them. The germline gives CDR1 DFQATT, CDR2 SNEGSKA (reference sequence). This CDR3 has 17 amino acids. The CDR3 here is CSALPPAPKIASNKQFF. The CDR3 coding sequence is TGCAGTGCTTTACCCCCAGCCCCTAAGATAGCGTCCAATAAACAGTTCTTC.

This clonotype was seen more than once but under ten times. The rearrangement joins TRBV20-1 to TRBJ1-2; 7 bases agree with TRBD1. CDR3 length equals 14 residues. Losses at the gene ends were 2 bases for V and 4 bases for J; bases not matched to a gene: 7. Germline V lookup: CDR1 DFQATT, CDR2 SNEGSKA (reference sequence). The CDR3 spells CSARSPGQFYGYTF. CDR3 sequence (DNA): TGCAGTGCTAGATCCCCGGGACAGTTCTATGGCTACACCTTC.

The chain employs TRBV4-1 and TRBJ1-2, with 8 bases fitting TRBD1. This CDR3 contains 13 residues. Germline CDR1 reads MGHRA; CDR2 reads YSYEKL. The V segment lost 4 bases and the J segment 6 bases; nucleotides outside the gene matches: 4. The CDR3 nucleotides are TGCGCCAGCAGCCGGACACAGGGGGATGGCTACACCTTC. Translation: CASSRTQGDGYTF.

The chain uses TRBV5-1 and TRBJ1-2, with 7 bases fitting TRBD1. Per the germline V gene, CDR1 is SGHRS and CDR2 is YFSETQ. The CDR3 consists of 14 residues. Trimming removed 5 bases from V and 4 bases from J; junction bases left unmatched: 8. CDR3 in DNA: TGCGCCAGCAGTCCCCTCGACAGGGTCTATGGCTACACCTTC. Translated: CASSPLDRVYGYTF.

This clonotype was recorded many times. The V call is TRBV3-1, the J call TRBJ2-3, with TRBD2 identical over 8 bases. V lost 4 bases, J lost 3 bases, and 9 bases stayed unmatched. Germline CDR1 reads LGHDT; CDR2 reads YNNKEL (reference sequence). CDR3 length: 16 amino acids. This chain's CDR3 is CASSPQNSGMTDTQYF. CDR3 nucleotides: TGTGCCAGCAGCCCCCAAAATAGCGGGATGACAGATACGCAGTATTTT.